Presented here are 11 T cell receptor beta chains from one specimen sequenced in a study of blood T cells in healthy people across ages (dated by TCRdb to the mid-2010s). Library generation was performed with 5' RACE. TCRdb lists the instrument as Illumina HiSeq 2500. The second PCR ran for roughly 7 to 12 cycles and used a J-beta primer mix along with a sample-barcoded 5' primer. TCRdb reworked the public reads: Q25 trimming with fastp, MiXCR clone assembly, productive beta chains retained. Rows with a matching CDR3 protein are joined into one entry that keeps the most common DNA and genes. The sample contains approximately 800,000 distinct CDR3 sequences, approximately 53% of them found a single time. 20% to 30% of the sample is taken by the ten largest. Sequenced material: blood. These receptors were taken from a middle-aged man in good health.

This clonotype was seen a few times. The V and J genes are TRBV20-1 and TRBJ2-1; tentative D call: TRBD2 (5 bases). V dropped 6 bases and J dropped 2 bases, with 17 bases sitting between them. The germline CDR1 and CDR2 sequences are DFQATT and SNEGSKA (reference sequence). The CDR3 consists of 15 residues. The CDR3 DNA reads TGCAGTGCGCTTGAACCCACTAGAACCTACAATGAGCAGTTCTTC. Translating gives CSALEPTRTYNEQFF.

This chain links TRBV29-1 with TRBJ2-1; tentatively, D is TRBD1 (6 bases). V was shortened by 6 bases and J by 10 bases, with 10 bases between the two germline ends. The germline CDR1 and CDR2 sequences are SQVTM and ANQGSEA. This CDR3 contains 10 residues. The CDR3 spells CSVQGMEQFF. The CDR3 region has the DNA TGCAGCGTCCAGGGGATGGAGCAGTTCTTC.

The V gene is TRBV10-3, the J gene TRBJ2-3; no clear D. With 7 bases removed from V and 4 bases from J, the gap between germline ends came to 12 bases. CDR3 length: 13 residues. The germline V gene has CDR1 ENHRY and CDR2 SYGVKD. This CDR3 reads CAITAEASDTQYF. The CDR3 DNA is TGTGCCATCACCGCTGAGGCTTCAGATACGCAGTATTTT.

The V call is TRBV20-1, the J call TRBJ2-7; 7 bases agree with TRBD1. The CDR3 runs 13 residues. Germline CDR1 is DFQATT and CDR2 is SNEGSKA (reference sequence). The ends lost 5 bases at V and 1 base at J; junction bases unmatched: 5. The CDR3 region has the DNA TGCAGTGCTCAGGGGGTAGGGTCCTACGAGCAGTACTTC. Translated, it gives CSAQGVGSYEQYF.

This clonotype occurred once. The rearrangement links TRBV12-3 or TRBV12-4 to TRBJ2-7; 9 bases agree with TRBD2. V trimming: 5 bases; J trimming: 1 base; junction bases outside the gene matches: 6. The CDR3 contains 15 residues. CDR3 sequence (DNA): TGTGCCAGCAGTCCTTTGCGGGAGGGGTCCTACGAGCAGTACTTC. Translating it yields CASSPLREGSYEQYF.

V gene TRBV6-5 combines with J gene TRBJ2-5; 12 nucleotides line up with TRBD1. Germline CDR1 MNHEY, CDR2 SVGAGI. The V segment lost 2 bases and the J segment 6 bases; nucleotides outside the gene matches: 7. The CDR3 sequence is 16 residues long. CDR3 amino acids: CASSYDPGQGAKTQYF. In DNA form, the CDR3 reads TGTGCCAGCAGTTACGACCCGGGACAGGGGGCGAAGACCCAGTACTTC.

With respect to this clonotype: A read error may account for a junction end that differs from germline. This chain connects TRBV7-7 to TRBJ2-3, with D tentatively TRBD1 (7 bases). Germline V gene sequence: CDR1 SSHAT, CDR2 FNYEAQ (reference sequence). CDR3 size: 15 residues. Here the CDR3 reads CASSRRGQNTDTQYF. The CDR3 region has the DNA TGTGCTAGCAGCCGGCGGGGACAGAACACAGATACGCAGTATTTT.

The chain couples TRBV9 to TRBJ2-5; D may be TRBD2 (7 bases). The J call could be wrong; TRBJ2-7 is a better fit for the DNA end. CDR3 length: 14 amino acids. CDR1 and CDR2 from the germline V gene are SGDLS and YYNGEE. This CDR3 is CASSPLGGPVEQYF. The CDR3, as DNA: TGTGCCAGCAGCCCCCTGGGGGGGCCTGTCGAGCAGTACTTC.

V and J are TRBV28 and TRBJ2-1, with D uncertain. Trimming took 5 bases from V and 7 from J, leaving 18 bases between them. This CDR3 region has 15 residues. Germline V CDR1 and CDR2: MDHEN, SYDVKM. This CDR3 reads CASSKPRGTLNEQFF. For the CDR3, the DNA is TGTGCCAGCAGTAAACCACGTGGTACATTAAATGAGCAGTTCTTC.

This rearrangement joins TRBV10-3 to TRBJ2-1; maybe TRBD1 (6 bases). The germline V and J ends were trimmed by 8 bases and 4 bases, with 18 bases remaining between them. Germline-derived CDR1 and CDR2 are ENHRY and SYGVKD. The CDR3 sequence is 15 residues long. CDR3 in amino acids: CAIGPEQGSYNEQFF. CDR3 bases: TGTGCCATCGGGCCAGAACAGGGATCATACAATGAGCAGTTCTTC.

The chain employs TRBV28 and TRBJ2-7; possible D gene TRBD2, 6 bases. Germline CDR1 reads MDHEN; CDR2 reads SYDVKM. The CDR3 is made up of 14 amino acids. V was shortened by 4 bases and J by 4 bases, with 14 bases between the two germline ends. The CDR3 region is CASSSTRRGYEQYF. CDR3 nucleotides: TGTGCCAGCAGTTCAACCCGGAGGGGTTACGAGCAGTACTTC.